One and the same sample provided the 4 T cell receptor beta chains below, sequenced in a study of CD8+CD57+ T cells in acquired aplastic anemia. The use of genomic DNA as template underpinned the TCR beta VDJ and CDR3 profiling. From the reads, TCRdb called clonotypes with MiXCR, one entry per CDR3 protein. Seen here are some 140,000 distinct CDR3 sequences, 41% observed once, and the top ten hold 8.4%. Sequenced sample: sorted CD4+, CD8+, or CD8+CD57+ T cells (not recorded which) from PBMCs. The source of these receptors is a human donor in good health, serving as a control.

Regarding this clonotype: This may come from a read error, since a much larger clone is one base off. The missing conserved phenylalanine or tryptophan at the end of this CDR3 makes a read error likely. The CDR3 protein is CASSPSGRAYNEQFS. The CDR3 region has the DNA TGTGCCAGCAGCCCAAGCGGGAGGGCGTACAATGAGCAGTTCTCC. This chain joins TRBV4-2 and TRBJ2-1; 10 nucleotides line up with TRBD2. This CDR3 has 15 residues. CDR1 and CDR2 from the germline V gene are LGHNA and YNFKEQ. The V and J ends lost 4 bases and 4 bases, in that order; junction bases with no gene match: 4.

This clonotype was seen ten or more times. V usage is TRBV12-5 and J usage is TRBJ2-5, with 8 bases identical to TRBD1. Germline V gene sequence: CDR1 LGHNT, CDR2 FRNRAP. V lost 5 bases to trimming and J lost 5 bases; unmatched junction nucleotides: 10. The CDR3 is 15 residues long. The CDR3 here is CASGPPDRARETQYF. CDR3 DNA: TGTGCTAGTGGTCCTCCGGACAGGGCGAGGGAGACCCAGTACTTC. The full variable domain, rest sourced from reference TRBV12-5 and TRBJ2-5, is DARVTQTPRHKVTEMGQEVTMRCQPILGHNTVFWYRQTMMQGLELLAYFRNRAPLDDSGMPKDRFSAEMPDATLATLKIQPSEPRDSAVYFCASGPPDRARETQYFGPGTRLLVL.

The J gene is TRBJ1-1, the V gene TRBV20-1, with D perhaps TRBD1 (5 bases). Trimming took 6 bases from V and 0 from J, leaving 14 bases between them. This CDR3 is 14 amino acids long. Germline V CDR1 and CDR2: DFQATT, SNEGSKA (reference sequence). The CDR3 sequence: CSAKPGHMNTEAFF. DNA of the CDR3: TGCAGTGCGAAGCCTGGACACATGAACACTGAAGCTTTCTTT.

The J gene is TRBJ2-7, the V gene TRBV6-5; perhaps TRBD1 as D (5 bases). Trimming removed 2 bases at V and 2 bases at J, with 10 bases between. The CDR3 contains 14 residues. CDR1 MNHEY and CDR2 SVGAGI come from the germline V gene. CDR3 region: CASSYRGLTYEQYF. As DNA, the CDR3 is TGTGCCAGCAGTTACAGGGGTCTAACCTACGAGCAGTACTTC.